This T cell receptor (beta chain) was identified in a study of blood T cell repertoires in COVID-19. Study context: Nucleic acid was either cDNA or gDNA, and it came from T cells, B-cell-depleted T cells, or PBMCs.

The repertoire was sequenced with immunoSEQ multiplex PCR; TCRdb's copy has only in-frame clones and lacks some. Among approximately 300,000 clones listed, approximately 90% were seen once. Germline assignment: CDR1 SGHRS and CDR2 YFSETQ. This CDR3 spans 15 amino acids. Trimming at V came to 1 base and at J to 0 bases, leaving 4 bases not matched to a gene. The sample holds one count of this clone. All exposed participants met a person with COVID-19 within 2 weeks before entering the study. Sequencing was carried out using PBMCs or T cells enriched from blood (not recorded which). The chain joins TRBV5-1 to TRBJ2-7, with 7 bases fitting TRBD1. The TCR sequence derives from a woman in her 30s who had been exposed to COVID-19. CDR3 residues: CASSLRQGVSYEQYF. The CDR3, as DNA: TGCGCCAGCAGCTTGAGGCAGGGGGTCTCCTACGAGCAGTACTTC.